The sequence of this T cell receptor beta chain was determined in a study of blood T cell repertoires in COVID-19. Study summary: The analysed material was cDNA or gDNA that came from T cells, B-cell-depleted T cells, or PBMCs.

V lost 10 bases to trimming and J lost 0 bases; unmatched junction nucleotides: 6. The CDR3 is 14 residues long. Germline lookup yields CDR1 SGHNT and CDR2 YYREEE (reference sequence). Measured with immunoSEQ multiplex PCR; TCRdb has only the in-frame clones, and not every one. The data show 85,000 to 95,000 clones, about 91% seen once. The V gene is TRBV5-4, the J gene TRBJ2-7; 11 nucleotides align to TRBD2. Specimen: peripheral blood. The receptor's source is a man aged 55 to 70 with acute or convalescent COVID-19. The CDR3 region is CAGSTSGGSYEQYF. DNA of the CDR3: TGTGCCGGAAGTACTAGCGGGGGCTCCTACGAGCAGTACTTC.